The subject of this entry is one T cell receptor beta chain. The data originate from a study of CD8 T cells in Susac syndrome. RNA totalling roughly 0.45 to 1 ug underwent reverse transcription with random hexamers. The authors amplified TCR beta CDR3 across 54 Vbeta and 13 Jbeta using immunoSEQ multiplex PCR. TCRdb reprocessed the immunoSEQ multiplex PCR reads with MiXCR, giving one entry per CDR3 protein. This table holds under 150,000 distinct CDR3 sequences, 85% to 95% found once. V lost 2 bases and J lost 4, with 14 bases in between. The CDR3 covers 14 residues. Germline-derived CDR1 and CDR2 are GTSNPN and SVGIG (reference sequence).

The sequenced sample was CD4+ T cells from PBMCs. The chain uses TRBV30 and TRBJ1-1, with D unresolved. This clonotype originated in a human donor with Susac syndrome. The CDR3 nucleotides read TGTGCCTGGAGTCCACAGCGGCGGGTCACTGAAGCTTTCTTT. Its translation is CAWSPQRRVTEAFF.